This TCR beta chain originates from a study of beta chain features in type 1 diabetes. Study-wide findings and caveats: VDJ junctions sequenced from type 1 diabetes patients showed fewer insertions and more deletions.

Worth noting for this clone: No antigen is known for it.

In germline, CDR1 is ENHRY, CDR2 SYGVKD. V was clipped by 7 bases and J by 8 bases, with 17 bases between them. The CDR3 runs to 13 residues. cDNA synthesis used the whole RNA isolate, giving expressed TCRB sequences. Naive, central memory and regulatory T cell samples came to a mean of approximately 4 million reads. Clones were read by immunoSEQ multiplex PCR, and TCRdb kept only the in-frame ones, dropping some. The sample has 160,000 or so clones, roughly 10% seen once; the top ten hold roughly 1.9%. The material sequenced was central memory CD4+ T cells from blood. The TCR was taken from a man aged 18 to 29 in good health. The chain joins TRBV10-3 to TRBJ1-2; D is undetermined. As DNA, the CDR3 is TGTGCCATCACCCCAATCCCTCAGGAGGGCTACACCTTC. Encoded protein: CAITPIPQEGYTF.